This TCR beta chain was sequenced for a study of human T cells and chemical hapten exposure. Looking at the study overall: Largely, small differences in pooled library volume made per-sample TCR yields vary.

Losses at the gene ends were 3 bases for V and 2 bases for J; bases not matched to a gene: 4. The CDR3 consists of 14 residues. From germline, CDR1 is SGHRS and CDR2 YFSETQ. Time point defined: patch test 3, about 24 weeks after DPC sensitization. This sample's treatment: therapeutic diphenylcyclopropenone sensitization with weekly scalp DPC. A single record per CDR3 protein comes from TCRdb applying MiXCR to the RACE reads. The sample yields 62,000 or so distinct CDR3 sequences, 8% to 13% seen once. The chain recombines TRBV5-1 with TRBJ2-7; 8 bases are shared with TRBD1. This receptor was obtained from a young woman with alopecia areata. Some clones in this sample may be carry-over from other donors' samples. The sample consisted of whole blood, taken in connection with sensitization to the hapten diphenylcyclopropenone (DPC). The CDR3 spells CASSWADRAYEQYF. The DNA of the CDR3 is TGCGCCAGCAGCTGGGCGGACAGGGCCTACGAGCAGTACTTC.